Detailed here is one T cell receptor beta chain. What it binds is not known. This entry is derived from a study of T cell responses to AZD1222 COVID-19 vaccine. Overall study results and limits: Across the whole spike, CD4 TCRs peaked at regions 160-218 and 743-854. At baseline, just 5 or 6 AZD1222 recipients tested seropositive. Possibly, clonal diversity was underestimated; donors were largely white British and included more females. The study found Spike-specific TCR breadth and depth rose after two AZD1222 doses.

The V gene's germline CDR1 is LNHDA and CDR2 SQIVND (reference sequence). The V and J ends lost 8 bases and 3 bases respectively, with 30 bases between them. The CDR3 sequence is 19 residues long. Assay used: immunoSEQ multiplex PCR; TCRdb lists only in-frame clones, some missing. The data contain 95,000 to 150,000 clones, 70% to 90% of them singletons. This clonotype was obtained from an adult in good health. Specimen: peripheral blood, collected on day 0 of AZD1222 vaccination. The chain is built from TRBV19 and TRBJ2-3; maybe TRBD1 (7 bases). CDR3 loop: CASRPRGGAIHAGTDTQYF. CDR3 coding DNA: TGTGCCAGTCGCCCCCGAGGGGGCGCGATTCATGCGGGAACAGATACGCAGTATTTT.